This passage covers 25 T cell receptor beta chains from one sample sequenced in a study of cytomegalovirus exposure and HLA in healthy donors. Profiling relied on immunoSEQ multiplex PCR, and the TCRdb table lists in-frame clones only, not all of them. The top ten hold approximately 2% of the sample, which has 95,000 to 150,000 clones, 70% to 90% seen once. Sequencing was performed on PBMCs. The receptor source for this set is a woman under 30 in good health and CMV-seronegative.

The chain carries TRBV10-3 and TRBJ2-7; the D gene is possibly TRBD2 (6 bases). V lost 8 bases to trimming and J lost 0 bases, with 11 bases between them. Germline values: CDR1 ENHRY, CDR2 SYGVKD. This CDR3 has 13 residues. In DNA form, the CDR3 reads TGTGCCATCTGGGCGGGGACCTCCTACGAGCAGTACTTC. Its translation is CAIWAGTSYEQYF.

The chain is built from TRBV28 and TRBJ1-5; tentative D call: TRBD1 (5 bases). Germline CDR1 MDHEN, CDR2 SYDVKM. The CDR3 consists of 15 residues. V was trimmed by 4 bases and J by 0 bases, leaving 10 bases between them. This chain's CDR3 is CASSSFQGSNQPQHF. CDR3 nucleotide sequence: TGTGCCAGCAGTTCCTTTCAGGGTAGCAATCAGCCCCAGCATTTT.

This clone was observed a single time. This sequence joins TRBV11-2 and TRBJ2-2; D gene uncertain. Per the germline V gene, CDR1 is SGHAT and CDR2 is FQNNGV. The CDR3 has 14 amino acids. Trimming shortened V by 2 bases and J by 4 bases, and 8 bases separated the two germline ends. CDR3 loop: CASSLSRRTGELFF. In DNA form, the CDR3 reads TGTGCCAGCAGCTTATCTAGGCGCACCGGGGAGCTGTTTTTT.

The chain recombines TRBV28 with TRBJ1-2; 8 nucleotides agree with TRBD1. With 7 bases clipped from V and 4 bases from J, the junction kept 2 bases outside the gene matches. CDR3 length equals 12 residues. Germline V CDR1 and CDR2: MDHEN, SYDVKM. CDR3 in DNA: TGTGCCAGCAATACAGGGGGCTATGGCTACACCTTC. Its translation is CASNTGGYGYTF.

V gene TRBV6-1 combines with J gene TRBJ1-6, with D uncertain. The germline V gene encodes CDR1 MNHNS and CDR2 SASEGT. CDR3 length: 15 residues. Between the trimmed V and J ends, which lost 2 bases and 8 bases, there was a span of 13 bases. The CDR3, as DNA: TGTGCCAGCAGTGAAAGAACTCTCCGCCATTCACCCCTCCACTTT. Amino acid sequence: CASSERTLRHSPLHF.

The chain employs TRBV6-5 and TRBJ1-6; D is undetermined. Germline CDR1 reads MNHEY; CDR2 reads SVGAGI. Trimming removed 0 bases from V and 10 bases from J, with 10 bases in between. The CDR3 runs to 14 residues. As DNA, the CDR3 is TGTGCCAGCAGTTACTCGACCCGGGGATCACCCCTCCACTTT. It codes for CASSYSTRGSPLHF.

The V call is TRBV4-1, the J call TRBJ1-3; D is perhaps TRBD1 (5 bases). Germline CDR1 is MGHRA and CDR2 is YSYEKL. V was cut by 2 bases and J by 1 base, with 9 bases left in between. The CDR3 runs to 15 residues. The chain's CDR3 is CASSQPWTSGNTIYF. CDR3 nucleotide sequence: TGCGCCAGCAGCCAACCTTGGACATCTGGAAACACCATATATTTT.

This rearrangement joins TRBV9 to TRBJ1-3, with 9 bases that match TRBD1. The CDR3 has 15 residues. After removal of 3 bases from V and 2 bases from J, the junction contained 3 bases not matched to a gene. CDR1 and CDR2 from the germline V gene are SGDLS and YYNGEE. In nucleotides, the CDR3 is TGTGCCAGCAGCGCTGACAGGGGGGCTGGAAACACCATATATTTT. It codes for CASSADRGAGNTIYF.

The V gene is TRBV30, the J gene TRBJ1-2, with 8 bases aligning to TRBD1. This CDR3 region has 14 residues. Germline values: CDR1 GTSNPN, CDR2 SVGIG (reference sequence). V lost 5 bases to trimming and J lost 3 bases; unmatched junction nucleotides: 8. The chain's CDR3 is CAWANDRGDYGYTF. The CDR3 DNA follows: TGTGCCTGGGCGAACGACAGGGGCGACTATGGCTACACCTTC. Combining the CDR3 with reference TRBV30 and TRBJ1-2 gives the whole variable domain SQTIHQWPATLVQPVGSPLSLECTVEGTSNPNLYWYRQAAGRGLQLLFYSVGIGQISSEVPQNLSASRPQDRQFILSSKKLLLSDSGFYLCAWANDRGDYGYTFGSGTRLTVV.

This sequence joins TRBV11-2 and TRBJ2-7, with 9 bases identical to TRBD1. The CDR3 loop spans 15 amino acids. Germline V gene sequence: CDR1 SGHAT, CDR2 FQNNGV. J gave up 4 bases and V 1 base, and 5 bases lay outside the gene matches. The CDR3 sequence is CASSLGTGEVYEQYF. CDR3 in DNA: TGTGCCAGCAGCTTAGGGACAGGGGAAGTTTACGAGCAGTACTTC.

V is TRBV9 and J is TRBJ2-1; D possibly corresponds to TRBD1 (6 bases). CDR1 SGDLS and CDR2 YYNGEE come from the germline V gene. V was shortened by 3 bases and J by 3 bases, with 19 bases between the two germline ends. The CDR3 is made up of 17 amino acids. In DNA, the CDR3 is TGTGCCAGCAGCGCCCCCCGGGACACCGAACACTACAATGAGCAGTTCTTC. Encoded protein: CASSAPRDTEHYNEQFF.

In regard to this clone: An end of the junction differs from the germline gene, which may be a read error. The chain is built from TRBV11-3 and TRBJ1-2; TRBD1 agrees at 9 bases. Looked up from germline, CDR1 is SGHNT and CDR2 is YENEEA. The CDR3 length is 13 residues. The CDR3 sequence is CASTLQGADGYTF. The CDR3, as DNA: TGTGCCAGCACCTTACAGGGGGCGGACGGCTACACCTTC.

The V call is TRBV6-5, the J call TRBJ2-5, with D perhaps TRBD1 (6 bases). V was clipped by 5 bases and J by 1 base, with 14 bases between them. The germline V gene encodes CDR1 MNHEY and CDR2 SVGAGI. The CDR3 totals 15 residues. The CDR3 is CASSAPGAPQETQYF. The CDR3 bases are TGTGCCAGCAGTGCGCCAGGGGCCCCCCAAGAGACCCAGTACTTC.

The chain carries TRBV7-9 and TRBJ2-5, with 7 bases matching TRBD2. V was pared by 0 bases and J by 2 bases, with 9 bases of the junction left unmatched. Germline V gene sequence: CDR1 SEHNR, CDR2 FQNEAQ (reference sequence). The CDR3 runs 17 residues. The CDR3 nucleotides are TGTGCCAGCAGCTTAGCGGGCGGGGGATTTGGGCAAGAGACCCAGTACTTC. It yields the protein CASSLAGGGFGQETQYF.

DNA for the CDR3: TGTGCCTGGAGTGTCCGAGGACAGGGTACTCAGCCCCAGCATTTT. This codes for CAWSVRGQGTQPQHF. This chain uses TRBV30 with TRBJ1-5; 8 bases are a match to TRBD1. This CDR3 contains 15 residues. The germline V gene has CDR1 GTSNPN and CDR2 SVGIG (reference sequence). V was clipped by 0 bases and J by 6 bases; unmatched bases: 7.

This chain connects TRBV14 to TRBJ2-7, with 9 bases that match TRBD2. Trimming cost V 6 bases and J 4 bases; bases outside gene matches: 4. Germline lookup yields CDR1 SGHDN and CDR2 FVKESK. The CDR3 sequence is 13 residues long. This CDR3 reads CASSLAGAYEQYF. The DNA of the CDR3 is TGTGCCAGCAGTTTAGCGGGGGCTTACGAGCAGTACTTC. The full variable domain, with the rest looked up from reference TRBV14 and TRBJ2-7, is EAGVTQFPSHSVIEKGQTVTLRCDPISGHDNLYWYRRVMGKEIKFLLHFVKESKQDESGMPNNRFLAERTGGTYSTLKVQPAELEDSGVYFCASSLAGAYEQYFGPGTRLTVT.

The rearrangement links TRBV18 to TRBJ2-7; 8 bases match TRBD1. V lost 5 bases, J lost 3 bases, and 15 bases stayed unmatched. Germline CDR1 is KGHSH and CDR2 is LQKENI. The CDR3 extends over 17 amino acids. The CDR3 sequence is CASSGGISDRDDYEQYF. Written as DNA, the CDR3 is TGTGCCAGCTCAGGGGGTATATCGGACAGGGATGACTACGAGCAGTACTTC.

The V and J genes are TRBV2 and TRBJ2-3; TRBD2 might be the D (6 bases). Trimming took 6 bases from V and 2 from J, leaving 15 bases between them. CDR1 is SNHLY and CDR2 is FYNNEI in the germline V gene. The CDR3 has 15 amino acids. CDR3 sequence: CASRGRHKPTDTQYF. CDR3 coding DNA: TGTGCCAGCAGGGGGAGGCACAAACCCACAGATACGCAGTATTTT. Filled out from reference TRBV2 and TRBJ2-3, the complete variable domain reads EPEVTQTPSHQVTQMGQEVILRCVPISNHLYFYWYRQILGQKVEFLVSFYNNEISEKSEIFDDQFSVERPDGSNFTLKIRSTKLEDSAMYFCASRGRHKPTDTQYFGPGTRLTVL.

This rearrangement joins TRBV7-9 to TRBJ1-4; D is unclear. This CDR3 is built from 14 residues. The germline V and J ends were trimmed by 2 bases and 6 bases, with 10 bases remaining between them. Germline V lookup: CDR1 SEHNR, CDR2 FQNEAQ (reference sequence). This CDR3 reads CASSLWLEDEKLFF. The CDR3 DNA is TGTGCCAGCAGCTTATGGCTGGAGGATGAAAAACTGTTTTTT.

The CDR3 region has the DNA TGTGCCAGCAGTTTTCCGGGTGCAGGGGGCTATGGCTACACCTTC. As protein: CASSFPGAGGYGYTF. The chain combines TRBV28 with TRBJ1-2, with 7 bases fitting TRBD1. CDR1 is MDHEN and CDR2 is SYDVKM in the germline V gene. The CDR3 has 15 amino acids. Trimming cost V 3 bases and J 4 bases; bases outside gene matches: 8.

This chain links TRBV11-2 with TRBJ2-4; the D gene is possibly TRBD1 (5 bases). Trimming shortened V by 6 bases and J by 3 bases, and 9 bases separated the two germline ends. This CDR3 is 13 amino acids long. Germline values: CDR1 SGHAT, CDR2 FQNNGV. The CDR3 protein is CASRSQGKNIQYF. CDR3 nucleotide sequence: TGTGCCAGCAGGTCCCAGGGCAAAAACATTCAGTACTTC.

The chain links TRBV6-4 to TRBJ2-2; tentatively, D is TRBD2 (6 bases). The CDR3 is 14 residues long. Germline lookup yields CDR1 MRHNA and CDR2 SNTAGT. V gave up 7 bases and J gave up 4 bases, with 13 bases separating them. CDR3 sequence: CASIGGYSTGELFF. As DNA, the CDR3 is TGTGCCAGCATTGGAGGGTATAGCACCGGGGAGCTGTTTTTT.

The chain is built from TRBV4-3 and TRBJ2-7; D remains ambiguous. This CDR3 has 15 amino acids. The V and J ends lost 0 bases and 0 bases respectively, with 9 bases between them. In germline, CDR1 is LGHNA, CDR2 YSLEER. The CDR3 region is CASSQDLVFSYEQYF. The CDR3 DNA reads TGCGCCAGCAGCCAAGATCTCGTATTCTCCTACGAGCAGTACTTC.

The V gene is TRBV11-2, the J gene TRBJ2-2; no clear D. In germline, CDR1 is SGHAT, CDR2 FQNNGV. This CDR3 has 14 residues. V was trimmed by 1 base and J by 5 bases, leaving 8 bases between them. CDR3 protein: CASSLAVITGELFF. The CDR3 nucleotides are TGTGCCAGCAGCTTAGCAGTCATAACCGGGGAGCTGTTTTTT. The variable domain in full, completed from reference TRBV11-2 and TRBJ2-2, reads EAGVAQSPRYKIIEKRQSVAFWCNPISGHATLYWYQQILGQGPKLLIQFQNNGVVDDSQLPKDRFSAERLKGVDSTLKIQPAKLEDSAVYLCASSLAVITGELFFGEGSRLTVL.

The CDR3 region is CAWRLGLAGEQFF. The CDR3 bases are TGTGCCTGGAGACTAGGACTAGCTGGTGAGCAGTTCTTC. The chain is built from TRBV30 and TRBJ2-1, with 8 bases fitting TRBD2. The CDR3 extends over 13 amino acids. V lost 3 bases and J lost 9; bases outside the gene matches: 7. The germline V gene has CDR1 GTSNPN and CDR2 SVGIG (reference sequence).